This TCR beta chain was documented in a study of CD8 T cells in ankylosing spondylitis. The study, taken as a whole, reports: There were earlier reports of some motif variants in reactive arthritis synovial fluid and blood. Eight highly homologous variants made up a TCR beta motif, and this motif appeared characteristic of ankylosing spondylitis blood.

TCRdb reanalysed the 5' RACE reads using MiXCR and keeps one entry per CDR3 protein. This sample has some 840,000 distinct CDR3 sequences, with approximately 12% found just once. This clonotype was recorded many times. What it binds is unknown. Germline assignment: CDR1 SGHTA and CDR2 FQGNSA. V lost 2 bases to trimming and J lost 2 bases, with 10 bases between them. The CDR3 sequence is 15 residues long. The chain uses TRBV7-2 and TRBJ2-1; D tentatively fits TRBD1 or TRBD2 (5 bases each). Sequencing used blood, either unsorted or a sorted T cell fraction (not recorded which). This sequence was found in a male donor with ankylosing spondylitis. This CDR3 is CASSLMSGPYNEQFF. Written as DNA, the CDR3 is TGTGCCAGCAGCTTAATGTCGGGGCCCTACAATGAGCAGTTCTTC.